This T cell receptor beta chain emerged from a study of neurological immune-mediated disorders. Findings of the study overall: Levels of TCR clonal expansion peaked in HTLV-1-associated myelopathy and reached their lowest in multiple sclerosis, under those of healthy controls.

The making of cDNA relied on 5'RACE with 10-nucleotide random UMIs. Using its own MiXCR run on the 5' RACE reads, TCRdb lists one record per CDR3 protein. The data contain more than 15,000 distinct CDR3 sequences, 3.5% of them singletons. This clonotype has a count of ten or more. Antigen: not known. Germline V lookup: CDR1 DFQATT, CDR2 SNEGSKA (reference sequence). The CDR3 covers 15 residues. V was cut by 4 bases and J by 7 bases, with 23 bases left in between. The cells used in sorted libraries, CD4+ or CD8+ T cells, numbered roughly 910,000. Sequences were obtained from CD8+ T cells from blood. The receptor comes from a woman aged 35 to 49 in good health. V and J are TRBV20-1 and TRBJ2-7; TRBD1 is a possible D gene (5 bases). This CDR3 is CSAKAIGRESGEQYF. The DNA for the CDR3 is TGCAGTGCTAAGGCAATAGGCAGGGAAAGTGGTGAGCAGTACTTC.